Here is one TCR beta chain with its context. Its antigen is undetermined. The data were taken from a study of vaccination and CD4 T cells after COVID-19. Study-wide findings and caveats: The rise in median SARS-CoV-2-reactive clonotypes, from approximately 23 to 38, was not significant. Only post-vaccination samples contained a median approximately 90% of the reactive clones in convalescent patients.

Sequencing of cultured CD4+ T cell DNA used the Oncomine TCR Beta short-read assay. TCRdb reanalysed the PCR reads using MiXCR and keeps one entry per CDR3 protein. The repertoire holds 4,500 to 5,000 distinct CDR3 sequences, roughly three fifths seen once, with about 30% in the top ten. CDR1 and CDR2 (germline): SGHTA, FQGNSA. The ends were cut back, 6 bases at V and 4 bases at J, with 12 bases in the middle. The CDR3 length is 14 residues. Treatment noted: 10-day PBMC culture with coronavirus spike peptide pools or control peptides (ViraFEST assay). CD4+ T cells that came from the unexposed donor were collected before the COVID-19 pandemic (2011-2018). Half-medium replacement with fresh IL-2 medium took place on days 3 and 7. CD4+ T cells from unexposed donors were probed, cells permitting, with SARS-CoV-2 S/N and four cold-coronavirus spikes.

Sequenced input: CD4+ T cells from blood, cultured in vitro. The source is a human donor in good health. The chain combines TRBV7-2 with TRBJ2-2, with a possible D match to TRBD1 (5 bases). This chain's CDR3 is CASRAGFVTGELFF. The CDR3 DNA reads as TGTGCCAGCAGGGCAGGGTTCGTCACCGGGGAGCTGTTTTTT.